This T cell receptor beta chain was sequenced during a study of monozygotic twins with inflammatory bowel disease. Through template switching, UMIs that included a 6-nucleotide sample barcode were added. TCRalpha along with TCRbeta cDNA was subjected to two nested PCRs lasting roughly 17 and 9 cycles. TCRdb reprocessed the 5' RACE reads and stores each CDR3 protein as one record, lacking DNA. The sample's table shows 400,000 to 500,000 distinct CDR3 sequences. With respect to this clonotype: Its antigen remains unidentified.

Whole-study results and caveats: Part of the variability in patient repertoires may have come from differing immunosuppressive treatments. Different subtypes (of T cells) could not be told apart from one another.

Germline V lookup: CDR1 DFQATT, CDR2 SNEGSKA (reference sequence). This CDR3 has 14 amino acids. Sequencing input: blood. V and J are TRBV20-1 and TRBJ2-3. This receptor was identified in a human donor with ulcerative colitis or Crohn's disease, or a healthy co-twin of an affected twin (not recorded which). CDR3 sequence reads: CSARLDGGTDTQYF.